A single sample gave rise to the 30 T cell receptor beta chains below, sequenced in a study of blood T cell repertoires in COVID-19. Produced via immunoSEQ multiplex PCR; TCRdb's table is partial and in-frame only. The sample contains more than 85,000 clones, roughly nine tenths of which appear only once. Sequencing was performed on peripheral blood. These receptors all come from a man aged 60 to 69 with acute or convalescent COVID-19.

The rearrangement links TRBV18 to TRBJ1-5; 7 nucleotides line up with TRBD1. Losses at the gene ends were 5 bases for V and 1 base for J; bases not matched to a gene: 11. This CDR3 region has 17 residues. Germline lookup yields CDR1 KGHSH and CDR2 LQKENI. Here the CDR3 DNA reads TGTGCCAGCTCAAAAGGAACAGGGGCGGGAAGCAATCAGCCCCAGCATTTT. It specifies CASSKGTGAGSNQPQHF.

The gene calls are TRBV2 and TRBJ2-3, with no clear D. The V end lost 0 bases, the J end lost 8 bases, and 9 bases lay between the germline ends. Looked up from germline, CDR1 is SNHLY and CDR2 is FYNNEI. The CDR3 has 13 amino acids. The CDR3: CASSEAIRGTQYF. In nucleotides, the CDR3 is TGTGCCAGCAGTGAAGCGATAAGAGGTACGCAGTATTTT.

CDR3: CSVGREQFF. The CDR3 DNA follows: TGCAGCGTTGGTCGTGAGCAGTTCTTC. The V and J genes are TRBV29-1 and TRBJ2-1; D is undetermined. This CDR3 is 9 amino acids long. With 4 bases removed from V and 9 bases from J, the gap between germline ends came to 4 bases. Germline values: CDR1 SQVTM, CDR2 ANQGSEA.

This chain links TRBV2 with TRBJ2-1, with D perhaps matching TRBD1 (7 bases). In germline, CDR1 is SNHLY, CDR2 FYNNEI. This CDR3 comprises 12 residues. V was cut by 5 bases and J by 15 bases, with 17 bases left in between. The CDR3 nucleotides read TGTGCCAGCAGTCTACTCCAGGGGGGACGGTTCTTC. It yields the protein CASSLLQGGRFF.

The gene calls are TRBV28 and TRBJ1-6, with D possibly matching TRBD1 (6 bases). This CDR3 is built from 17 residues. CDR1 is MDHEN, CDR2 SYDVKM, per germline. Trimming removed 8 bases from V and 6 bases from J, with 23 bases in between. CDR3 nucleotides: TGTGCCAGCGGGGCCACAGTTGGACAGCGACTTAATTCACCCCTCCACTTT. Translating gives CASGATVGQRLNSPLHF.

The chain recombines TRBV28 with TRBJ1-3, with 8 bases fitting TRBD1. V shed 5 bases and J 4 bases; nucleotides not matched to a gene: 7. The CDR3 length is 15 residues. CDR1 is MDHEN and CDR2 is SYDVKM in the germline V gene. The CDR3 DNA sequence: TGTGCCAGCAGTCCGCCGGACAGGGACGGAAACACCATATATTTT. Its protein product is CASSPPDRDGNTIYF. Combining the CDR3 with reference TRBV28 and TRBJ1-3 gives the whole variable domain DVKVTQSSRYLVKRTGEKVFLECVQDMDHENMFWYRQDPGLGLRLIYFSYDVKMKEKGDIPEGYSVSREKKERFSLILESASTNQTSMYLCASSPPDRDGNTIYFGEGSWLTVV.

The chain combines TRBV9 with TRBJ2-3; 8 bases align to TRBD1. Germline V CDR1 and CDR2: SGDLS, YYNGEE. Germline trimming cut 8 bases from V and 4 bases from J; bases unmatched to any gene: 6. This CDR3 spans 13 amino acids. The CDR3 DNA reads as TGTGCCAGTAACAGGGGGACGTCAGATACGCAGTATTTT. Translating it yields CASNRGTSDTQYF.

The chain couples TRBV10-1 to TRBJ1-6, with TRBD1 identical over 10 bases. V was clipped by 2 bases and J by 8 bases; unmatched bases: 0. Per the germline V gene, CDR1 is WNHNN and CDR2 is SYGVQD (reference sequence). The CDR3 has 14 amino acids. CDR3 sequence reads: CASSEGTGDSPLHF. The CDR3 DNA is TGCGCCAGCAGTGAGGGGACAGGGGATTCACCCCTCCACTTT.

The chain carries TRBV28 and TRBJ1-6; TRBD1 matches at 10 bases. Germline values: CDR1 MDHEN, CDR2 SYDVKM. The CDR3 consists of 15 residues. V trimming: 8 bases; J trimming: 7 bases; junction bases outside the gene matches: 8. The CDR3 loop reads CASANRDRGNSPLHF. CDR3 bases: TGTGCCAGCGCAAACAGGGACAGGGGAAATTCACCCCTCCACTTT.

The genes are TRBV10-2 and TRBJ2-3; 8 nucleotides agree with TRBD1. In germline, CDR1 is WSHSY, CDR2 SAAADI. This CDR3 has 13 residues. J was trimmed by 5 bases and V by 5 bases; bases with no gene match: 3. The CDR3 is CASSQGAGDTQYF. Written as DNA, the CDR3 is TGCGCCAGCAGTCAGGGGGCCGGAGATACGCAGTATTTT.

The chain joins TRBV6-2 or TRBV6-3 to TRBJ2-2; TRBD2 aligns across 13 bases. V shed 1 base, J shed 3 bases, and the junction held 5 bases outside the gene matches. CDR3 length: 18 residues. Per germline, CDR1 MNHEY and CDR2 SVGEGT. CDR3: CASSYYPGTSGDTGELFF. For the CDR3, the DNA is TGTGCCAGCAGTTACTACCCCGGGACTAGCGGGGACACCGGGGAGCTGTTTTTT.

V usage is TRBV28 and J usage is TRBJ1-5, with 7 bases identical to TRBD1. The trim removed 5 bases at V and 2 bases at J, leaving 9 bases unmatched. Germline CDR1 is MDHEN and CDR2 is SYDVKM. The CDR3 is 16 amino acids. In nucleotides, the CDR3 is TGTGCCAGCAGTCCAATCCGGGACAGAGGCAATCAGCCCCAGCATTTT. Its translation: CASSPIRDRGNQPQHF.

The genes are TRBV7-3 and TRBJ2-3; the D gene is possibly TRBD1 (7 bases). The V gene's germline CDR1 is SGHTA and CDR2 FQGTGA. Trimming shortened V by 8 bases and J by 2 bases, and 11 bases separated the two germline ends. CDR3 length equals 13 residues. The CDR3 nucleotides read TGTGCCAGCCAGGGGGGAAACACAGATACGCAGTATTTT. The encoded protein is CASQGGNTDTQYF. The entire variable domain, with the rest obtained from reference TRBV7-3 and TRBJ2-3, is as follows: GAGVSQTPSNKVTEKGKYVELRCDPISGHTALYWYRQSLGQGPEFLIYFQGTGAADDSGLPNDRFFAVRPEGSVSTLKIQRTERGDSAVYLCASQGGNTDTQYFGPGTRLTVL.

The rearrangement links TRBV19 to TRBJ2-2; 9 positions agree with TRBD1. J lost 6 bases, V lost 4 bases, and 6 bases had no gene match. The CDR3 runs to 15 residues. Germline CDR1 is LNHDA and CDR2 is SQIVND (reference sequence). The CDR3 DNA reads TGTGCCAGTAGTAAGGAACAGGGGGCGGCCGGGGAGCTGTTTTTT. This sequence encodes CASSKEQGAAGELFF. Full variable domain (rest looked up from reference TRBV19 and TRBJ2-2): DGGITQSPKYLFRKEGQNVTLSCEQNLNHDAMYWYRQDPGQGLRLIYYSQIVNDFQKGDIAEGYSVSREKKESFPLTVTSAQKNPTAFYLCASSKEQGAAGELFFGEGSRLTVL.

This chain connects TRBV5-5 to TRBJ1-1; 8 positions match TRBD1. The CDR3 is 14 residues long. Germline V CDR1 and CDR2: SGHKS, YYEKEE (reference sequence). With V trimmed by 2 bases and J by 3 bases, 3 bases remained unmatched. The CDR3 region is CASSLMDRDTEAFF. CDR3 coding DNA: TGTGCCAGCAGCTTAATGGACAGGGACACTGAAGCTTTCTTT.

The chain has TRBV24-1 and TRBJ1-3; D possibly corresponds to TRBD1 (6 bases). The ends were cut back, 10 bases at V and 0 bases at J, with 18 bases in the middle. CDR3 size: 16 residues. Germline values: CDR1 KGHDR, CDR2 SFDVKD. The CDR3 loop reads CATPVGTRDSGNTIYF. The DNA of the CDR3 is TGTGCCACTCCCGTGGGGACAAGGGACTCTGGAAACACCATATATTTT.

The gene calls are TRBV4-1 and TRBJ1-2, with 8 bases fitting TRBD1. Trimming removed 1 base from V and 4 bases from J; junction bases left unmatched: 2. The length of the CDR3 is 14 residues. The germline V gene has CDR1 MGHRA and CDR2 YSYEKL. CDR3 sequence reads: CASSQGQGTYGYTF. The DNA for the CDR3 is TGCGCCAGCAGCCAAGGACAGGGGACCTATGGCTACACCTTC.

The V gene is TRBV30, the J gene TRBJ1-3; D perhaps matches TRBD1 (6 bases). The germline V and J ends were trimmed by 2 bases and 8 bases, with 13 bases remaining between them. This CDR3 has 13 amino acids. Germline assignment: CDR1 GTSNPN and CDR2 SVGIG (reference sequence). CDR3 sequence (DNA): TGTGCCTGGAGTTCGGACAGCCGGGACACCATATATTTT. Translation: CAWSSDSRDTIYF.

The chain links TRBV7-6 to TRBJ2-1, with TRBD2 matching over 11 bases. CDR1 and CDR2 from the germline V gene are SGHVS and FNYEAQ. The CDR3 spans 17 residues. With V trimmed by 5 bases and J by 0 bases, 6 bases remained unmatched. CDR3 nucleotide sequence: TGTGCCAGCAGCCCGGGACTAGCGGAAAGCTCCTACAATGAGCAGTTCTTC. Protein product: CASSPGLAESSYNEQFF.

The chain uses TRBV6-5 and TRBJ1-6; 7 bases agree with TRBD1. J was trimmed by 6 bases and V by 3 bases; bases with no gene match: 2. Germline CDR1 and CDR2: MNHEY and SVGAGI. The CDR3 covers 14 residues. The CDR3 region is CASSYAGGNSPLHF. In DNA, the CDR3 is TGTGCCAGCAGTTATGCAGGGGGTAATTCACCCCTCCACTTT.

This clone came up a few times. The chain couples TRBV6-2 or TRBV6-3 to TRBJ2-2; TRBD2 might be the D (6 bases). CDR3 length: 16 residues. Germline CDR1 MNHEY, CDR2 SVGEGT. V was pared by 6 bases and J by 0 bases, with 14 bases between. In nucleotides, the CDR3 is TGTGCCAGCAGCCCCCCGGGCGGGACGAACACCGGGGAGCTGTTTTTT. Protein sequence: CASSPPGGTNTGELFF.

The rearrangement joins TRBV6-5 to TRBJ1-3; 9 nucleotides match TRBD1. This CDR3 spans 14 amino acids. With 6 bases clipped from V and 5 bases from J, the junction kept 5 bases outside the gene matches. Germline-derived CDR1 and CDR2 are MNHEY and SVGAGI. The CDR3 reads CASSRGTGRNTIYF. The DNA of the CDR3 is TGTGCCAGCAGCCGCGGGACAGGGCGAAACACCATATATTTT.

The CDR3 DNA follows: TGTGCCAGTAGCAGGGACACCGATTCTAACTATGGCTACACCTTC. Encoded protein: CASSRDTDSNYGYTF. The chain recombines TRBV19 with TRBJ1-2; tentative D call: TRBD1 (6 bases). CDR3 length: 15 residues. Trimming took off 6 bases at V and 0 bases at J, with 14 bases between the two ends. Germline V gives CDR1 LNHDA, CDR2 SQIVND (reference sequence).

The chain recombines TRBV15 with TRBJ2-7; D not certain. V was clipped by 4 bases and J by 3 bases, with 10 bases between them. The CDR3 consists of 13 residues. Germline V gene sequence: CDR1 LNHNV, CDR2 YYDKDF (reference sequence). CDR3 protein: CATSTPQVYEQYF. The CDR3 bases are TGTGCCACCAGCACTCCCCAGGTCTACGAGCAGTACTTC.

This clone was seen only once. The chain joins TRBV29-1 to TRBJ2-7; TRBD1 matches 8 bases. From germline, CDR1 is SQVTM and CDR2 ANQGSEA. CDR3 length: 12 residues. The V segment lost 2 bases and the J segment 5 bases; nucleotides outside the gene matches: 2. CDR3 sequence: CSVEKQGDEQYF. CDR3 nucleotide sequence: TGCAGCGTTGAAAAACAGGGGGACGAGCAGTACTTC.

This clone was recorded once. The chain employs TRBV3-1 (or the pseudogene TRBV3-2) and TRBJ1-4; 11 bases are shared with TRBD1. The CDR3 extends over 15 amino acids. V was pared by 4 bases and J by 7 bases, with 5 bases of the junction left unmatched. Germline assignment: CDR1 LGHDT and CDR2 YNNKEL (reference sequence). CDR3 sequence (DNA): TGTGCCAGCAGCCTAAGGACAGGGGGCGGTGAAAAACTGTTTTTT. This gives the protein CASSLRTGGGEKLFF.

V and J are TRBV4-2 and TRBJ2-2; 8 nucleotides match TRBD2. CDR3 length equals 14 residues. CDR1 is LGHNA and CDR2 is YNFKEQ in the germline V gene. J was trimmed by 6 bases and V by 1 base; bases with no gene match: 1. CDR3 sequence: CASSQGTSPGELFF. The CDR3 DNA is TGTGCCAGCAGCCAAGGGACTAGCCCCGGGGAGCTGTTTTTT.

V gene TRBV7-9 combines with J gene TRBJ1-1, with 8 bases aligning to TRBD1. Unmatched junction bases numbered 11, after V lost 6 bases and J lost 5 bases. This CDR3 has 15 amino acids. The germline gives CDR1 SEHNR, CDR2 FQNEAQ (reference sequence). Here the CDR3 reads CASRLIQGAQTEAFF. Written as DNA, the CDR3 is TGTGCCAGCAGGTTAATTCAGGGGGCACAAACTGAAGCTTTCTTT.

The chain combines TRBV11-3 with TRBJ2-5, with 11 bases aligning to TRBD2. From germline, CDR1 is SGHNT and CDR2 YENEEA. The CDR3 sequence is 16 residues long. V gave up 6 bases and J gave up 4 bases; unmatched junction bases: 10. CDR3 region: CASSYGGLAGGETQYF. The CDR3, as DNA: TGTGCCAGCAGTTACGGAGGGCTAGCGGGAGGAGAGACCCAGTACTTC.

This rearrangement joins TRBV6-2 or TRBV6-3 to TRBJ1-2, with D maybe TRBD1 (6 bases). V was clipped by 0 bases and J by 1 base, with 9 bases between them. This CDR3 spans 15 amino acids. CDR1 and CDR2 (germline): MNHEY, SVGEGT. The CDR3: CASSYSGAGNYGYTF. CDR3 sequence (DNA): TGTGCCAGCAGTTACTCGGGGGCCGGTAACTATGGCTACACCTTC.